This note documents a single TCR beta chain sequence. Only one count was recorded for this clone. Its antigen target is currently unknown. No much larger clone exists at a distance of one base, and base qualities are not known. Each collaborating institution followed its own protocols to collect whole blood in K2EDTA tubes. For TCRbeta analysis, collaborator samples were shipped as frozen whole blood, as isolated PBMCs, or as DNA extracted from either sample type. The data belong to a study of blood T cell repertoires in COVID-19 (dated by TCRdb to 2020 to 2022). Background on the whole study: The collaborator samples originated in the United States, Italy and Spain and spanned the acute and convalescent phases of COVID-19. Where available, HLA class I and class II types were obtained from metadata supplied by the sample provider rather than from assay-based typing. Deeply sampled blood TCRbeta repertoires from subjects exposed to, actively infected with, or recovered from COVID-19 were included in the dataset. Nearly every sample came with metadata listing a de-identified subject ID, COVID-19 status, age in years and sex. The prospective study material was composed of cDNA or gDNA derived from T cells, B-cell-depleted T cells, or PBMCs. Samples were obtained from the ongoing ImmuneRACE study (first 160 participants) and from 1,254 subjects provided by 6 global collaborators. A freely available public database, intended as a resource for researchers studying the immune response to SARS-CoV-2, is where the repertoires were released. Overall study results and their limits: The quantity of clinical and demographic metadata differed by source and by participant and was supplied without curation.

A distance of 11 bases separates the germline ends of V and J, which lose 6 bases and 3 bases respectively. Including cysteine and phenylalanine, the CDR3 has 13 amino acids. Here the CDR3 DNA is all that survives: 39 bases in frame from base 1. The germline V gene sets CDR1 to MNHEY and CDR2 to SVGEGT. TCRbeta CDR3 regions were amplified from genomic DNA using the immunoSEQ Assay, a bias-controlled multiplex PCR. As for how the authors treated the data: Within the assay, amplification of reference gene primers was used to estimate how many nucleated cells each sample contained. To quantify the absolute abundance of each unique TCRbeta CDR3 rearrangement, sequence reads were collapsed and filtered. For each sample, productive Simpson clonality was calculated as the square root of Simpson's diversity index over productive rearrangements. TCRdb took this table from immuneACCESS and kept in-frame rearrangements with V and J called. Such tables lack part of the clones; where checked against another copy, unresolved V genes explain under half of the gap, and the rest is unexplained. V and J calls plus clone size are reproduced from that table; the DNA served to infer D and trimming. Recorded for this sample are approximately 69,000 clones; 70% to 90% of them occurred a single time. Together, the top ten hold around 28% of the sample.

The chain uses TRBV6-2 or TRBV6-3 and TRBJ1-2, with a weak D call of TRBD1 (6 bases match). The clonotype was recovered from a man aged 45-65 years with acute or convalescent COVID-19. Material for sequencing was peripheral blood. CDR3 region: CASSQDSYYGYTF. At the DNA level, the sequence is TGTGCCAGCAGCCAGGACAGCTACTATGGCTACACCTTC.